These T cell receptor beta chains were read from a single sample in a study of blood T cell repertoires in COVID-19. The table came from immunoSEQ multiplex PCR; TCRdb's copy has only in-frame clones and leaves some out. The table includes fewer than 150,000 clones, around nine tenths detected once. Sequencing was performed on peripheral blood. The receptor source for this set is a human donor in a cohort sampled during active COVID-19. Each CDR3 is given with its conserved first and last residue. The D gene is left open where the match is weak. Only some rows state a clone size, as once, few, many or a class for expanded clones.

j_call,clone_size,d_call,v_call,cdr3_aa,cdr3_nt
TRBJ2-7,NA,TRBD2,TRBV6-6,CASSYGGGTYEQYF,TGTGCCAGCAGTTACGGGGGGGGGACCTACGAGCAGTACTTC
TRBJ2-1,NA,TRBD1,TRBV19,CASMAVDRGGNEQFF,TGTGCCAGTATGGCCGTGGACAGGGGGGGCAATGAGCAGTTCTTC
TRBJ2-2,NA,NA,TRBV11-2,CASSSPDRGTGELFF,TGTGCCAGCAGCTCACCTGATCGGGGCACCGGGGAGCTGTTTTTT
TRBJ2-7,NA,TRBD1,TRBV28,CASRVPGQGGPYEQYF,TGTGCCAGCAGGGTACCGGGACAGGGAGGCCCCTACGAGCAGTACTTC
TRBJ1-6,NA,TRBD1,TRBV27,CASSQRQGTRNSPLHF,TGTGCCAGCAGTCAGCGACAGGGAACCCGTAATTCACCCCTCCACTTT
TRBJ1-3,NA,NA,TRBV28,CASSLSYGGNTIYF,TGTGCCAGCAGTTTATCATACGGGGGAAACACCATATATTTT
TRBJ2-7,NA,NA,TRBV5-1,CASSPTDSSTYEQYF,TGCGCCAGCAGCCCGACGGACAGCTCAACCTACGAGCAGTACTTC
TRBJ2-7,few,TRBD1,TRBV6-2/TRBV6-3,CASSFGTGGLSSYEQYF,TGTGCCAGCAGTTTCGGGACAGGGGGCCTAAGCTCCTACGAGCAGTACTTC
TRBJ1-1,NA,TRBD1,TRBV7-3,CASSFTGDTEAFF,TGTGCCAGCAGCTTTACAGGGGACACTGAAGCTTTCTTT
TRBJ2-7,NA,TRBD2,TRBV10-1,CASSGGTSLGEQYF,TGCGCCAGCAGTGGGGGGACTAGTCTTGGGGAGCAGTACTTC
TRBJ1-1,NA,NA,TRBV3-1/TRBV3-2,CASSYTRGTEAFF,TGTGCCAGCAGCTACACTCGGGGCACTGAAGCTTTCTTT
TRBJ1-4,NA,TRBD1,TRBV7-6,CASSLGTGGREKLFF,TGTGCCAGCAGCTTAGGGACAGGGGGCCGAGAAAAACTGTTTTTT
TRBJ2-5,NA,TRBD2,TRBV10-2,CASSEGLAGVETQYF,TGCGCCAGCAGTGAGGGACTAGCGGGAGTTGAGACCCAGTACTTC
TRBJ2-2,NA,NA,TRBV9,CASSVGSGTNTGELFF,TGTGCCAGCAGCGTAGGCTCCGGGACAAACACCGGGGAGCTGTTTTTT
TRBJ2-2,NA,NA,TRBV15,CATSSAPRQGGTVGELFF,TGTGCCACCAGCAGCGCTCCCCGACAGGGAGGAACGGTCGGGGAGCTGTTTTTT
TRBJ1-6,NA,TRBD1,TRBV7-2,CASSWIPSFGQGYNSPLHF,TGTGCCAGCAGCTGGATCCCGTCCTTTGGACAGGGGTATAATTCACCCCTCCACTTT
TRBJ2-3,NA,TRBD1,TRBV19,CASSITGGTDTQYF,TGTGCCAGTAGTATAACAGGGGGCACAGATACGCAGTATTTT
TRBJ2-1,NA,TRBD2,TRBV24-1,CATSDPGTSGRWKYNEQFF,TGTGCCACCAGTGATCCAGGGACTAGCGGGAGGTGGAAGTACAATGAGCAGTTCTTC
TRBJ1-5,NA,TRBD1,TRBV19,CASSGTGRGQPQHF,TGTGCCAGTAGTGGGACAGGGAGAGGTCAGCCCCAGCATTTT
TRBJ1-2,NA,NA,TRBV6-5,CASSSGDGYTF,TGTGCCAGCAGCTCAGGGGATGGCTACACCTTC
TRBJ2-7,few,TRBD2,TRBV29-1,CSVEDGEGQYF,TGCAGCGTTGAAGATGGGGAGGGGCAGTACTTC
TRBJ2-7,NA,NA,TRBV5-1,CASGLGHIISYEQYF,TGCGCCAGCGGCCTAGGACACATCATCTCCTACGAGCAGTACTTC
TRBJ1-1,NA,NA,TRBV11-1,CASSLRESASEAFF,TGTGCCAGCAGCTTACGCGAATCCGCCTCTGAAGCTTTCTTT
TRBJ1-1,NA,NA,TRBV27,CASSLTGNMNTEAFF,TGTGCCAGCAGTTTAACAGGGAATATGAACACTGAAGCTTTCTTT
TRBJ2-3,once,TRBD1,TRBV2,CATQTGGTDTQYF,TGTGCCACCCAGACAGGGGGGACAGATACGCAGTATTTT
TRBJ1-1,once,NA,TRBV7-6,CASSLELSTEAFF,TGTGCCAGCAGCTTAGAGCTGAGCACTGAAGCTTTCTTT
TRBJ1-3,NA,TRBD1,TRBV19,CASSQGAAGNTIYF,TGTGCCAGTAGTCAGGGGGCCGCCGGAAACACCATATATTTT
TRBJ1-1,NA,TRBD1,TRBV9,CASSPRQGLMNTEAFF,TGTGCCAGCAGCCCAAGACAGGGGCTAATGAACACTGAAGCTTTCTTT
TRBJ2-3,NA,NA,TRBV7-9,CASWRAATDTQYF,TGTGCCAGCTGGCGGGCAGCCACAGATACGCAGTATTTT
TRBJ2-5,NA,NA,TRBV28,CASSSFPAGQETQYF,TGTGCCAGCAGTTCTTTCCCAGCGGGCCAAGAGACCCAGTACTTC
TRBJ1-5,NA,TRBD1,TRBV6-5,CASNLDRGDQPQHF,TGTGCCAGCAACCTCGACAGGGGGGATCAGCCCCAGCATTTT
TRBJ2-5,NA,TRBD1,TRBV9,CASSVGGPTTGGWETQYF,TGTGCCAGCAGCGTAGGAGGTCCGACGACAGGGGGCTGGGAGACCCAGTACTTC
TRBJ1-6,NA,NA,TRBV3-1/TRBV3-2,CASSQRSPPLHF,TGTGCCAGCAGCCAGCGAAGTCCCCCCCTCCACTTT
TRBJ1-3,few,NA,TRBV29-1,CSVVMWSGVLGGNTIYF,TGCAGCGTTGTGATGTGGTCGGGGGTCCTGGGTGGAAACACCATATATTTT
TRBJ2-3,NA,TRBD2,TRBV28,CASTGGGTDTQYF,TGTGCCAGCACGGGGGGGGGCACAGATACGCAGTATTTT
TRBJ1-2,once,TRBD1,TRBV18,CASSPPGGGYGYTF,TGTGCCAGCTCACCCCCAGGGGGAGGCTATGGCTACACCTTC
TRBJ2-2,NA,TRBD2,TRBV7-2,CASSLGGYTGELFF,TGTGCCAGCAGCTTGGGAGGGTACACCGGGGAGCTGTTTTTT
TRBJ1-4,NA,TRBD1,TRBV7-2,CASSHSTTGRNEKLFF,TGTGCCAGCAGCCATTCTACGACAGGGAGGAATGAAAAACTGTTTTTT
TRBJ1-4,NA,NA,TRBV11-2,CASSLSAGELNEKLFF,TGTGCCAGCAGCTTGTCGGCGGGTGAATTGAACGAAAAACTGTTTTTT
TRBJ2-1,NA,NA,TRBV28,CASSFPYGGRGYNEQFF,TGTGCCAGCAGTTTTCCTTACGGCGGAAGGGGCTACAATGAGCAGTTCTTC
TRBJ2-2,NA,TRBD1,TRBV4-2,CASSQGGQGDGELFF,TGTGCCAGCAGCCAAGGGGGACAGGGGGACGGGGAGCTGTTTTTT
TRBJ1-2,many,NA,TRBV5-8,CASSSGAPYYGYTF,TGTGCCAGCAGCTCGGGTGCACCTTACTATGGCTACACCTTC
TRBJ2-1,NA,TRBD2,TRBV11-1,CASSFLAGEYNEQFF,TGTGCCAGCAGCTTTCTAGCGGGAGAGTACAATGAGCAGTTCTTC
TRBJ1-3,NA,NA,TRBV11-2,CASSSGPGNTIYF,TGTGCCAGCAGCTCAGGGCCTGGAAACACCATATATTTT
TRBJ2-1,medium-sized,TRBD2,TRBV7-9,CASSSASGGAPLGEQFF,TGTGCCAGCAGCTCCGCTAGCGGGGGGGCCCCATTAGGTGAGCAGTTCTTC
TRBJ1-6,once,NA,TRBV3-1/TRBV3-2,CASSQSTAYNSPLHF,TGTGCCAGCAGCCAATCGACAGCCTATAATTCACCCCTCCACTTT
TRBJ2-2,NA,NA,TRBV7-6,CASSQSSSEAGELFF,TGTGCCAGCAGCCAATCTTCCTCCGAGGCCGGGGAGCTGTTTTTT
TRBJ1-3,NA,NA,TRBV30,CAWSVGGAGGNTIYF,TGTGCCTGGAGTGTCGGGGGAGCGGGAGGAAACACCATATATTTT
TRBJ2-7,NA,TRBD1,TRBV6-2/TRBV6-3,CASSRQGWGEQYF,TGTGCCAGCAGCAGACAGGGGTGGGGCGAGCAGTACTTC
TRBJ1-2,NA,TRBD1,TRBV5-1,CASSTGTGDYGYTF,TGCGCCAGCAGCACCGGGACAGGGGACTATGGCTACACCTTC
TRBJ1-5,NA,NA,TRBV12-5,CASGLTTYLTDDNQPQHF,TGTGCTAGTGGTTTGACAACCTACCTGACAGATGACAATCAGCCCCAGCATTTT
TRBJ2-7,NA,NA,TRBV5-5,CASSHGGLGYEQYF,TGTGCCAGCAGTCACGGGGGACTCGGCTACGAGCAGTACTTC